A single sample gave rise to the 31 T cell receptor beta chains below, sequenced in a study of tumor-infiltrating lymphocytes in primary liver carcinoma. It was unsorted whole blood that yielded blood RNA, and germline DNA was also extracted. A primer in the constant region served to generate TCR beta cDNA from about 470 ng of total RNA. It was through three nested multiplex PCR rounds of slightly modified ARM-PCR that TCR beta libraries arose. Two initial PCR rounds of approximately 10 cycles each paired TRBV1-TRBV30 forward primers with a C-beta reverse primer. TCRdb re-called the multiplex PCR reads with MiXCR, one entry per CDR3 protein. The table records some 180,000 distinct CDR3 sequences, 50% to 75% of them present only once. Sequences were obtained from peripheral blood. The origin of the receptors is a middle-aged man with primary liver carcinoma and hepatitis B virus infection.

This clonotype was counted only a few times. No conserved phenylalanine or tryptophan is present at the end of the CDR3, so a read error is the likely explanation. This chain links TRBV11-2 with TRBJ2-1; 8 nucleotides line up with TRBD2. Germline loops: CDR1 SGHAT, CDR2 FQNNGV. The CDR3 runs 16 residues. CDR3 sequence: CASSHHAGGGTNEQFL. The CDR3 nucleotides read TGTGCGAGCAGCCACCACGCGGGAGGCGGGACCAATGAGCAGTTCTTG.

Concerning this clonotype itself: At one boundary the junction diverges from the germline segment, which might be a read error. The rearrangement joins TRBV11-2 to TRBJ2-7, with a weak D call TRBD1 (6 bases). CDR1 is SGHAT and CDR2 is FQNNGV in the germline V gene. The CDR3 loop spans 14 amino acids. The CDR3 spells CSGSFIGRGDEQCF. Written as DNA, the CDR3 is TGTTCCGGCAGCTTTATCGGCAGGGGCGACGAGCAGTGCTTC.

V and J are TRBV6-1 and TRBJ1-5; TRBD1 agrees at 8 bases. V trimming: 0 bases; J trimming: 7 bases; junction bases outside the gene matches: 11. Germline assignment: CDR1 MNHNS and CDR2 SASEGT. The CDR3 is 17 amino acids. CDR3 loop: CASSEANIRGLGQPQHF. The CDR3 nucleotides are TGTGCCAGCAGTGAAGCAAACATCAGGGGGCTGGGGCAGCCCCAGCATTTT.

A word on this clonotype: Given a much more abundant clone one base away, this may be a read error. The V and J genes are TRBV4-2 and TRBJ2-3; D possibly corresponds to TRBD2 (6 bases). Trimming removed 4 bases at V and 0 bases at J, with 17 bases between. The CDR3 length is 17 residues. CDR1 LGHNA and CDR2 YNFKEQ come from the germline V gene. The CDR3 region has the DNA TGTGCCAGCAGCCGGGAGTTGTGGGGGGTAAGCACAGATACGCAGTATTTT. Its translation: CASSRELWGVSTDTQYF.

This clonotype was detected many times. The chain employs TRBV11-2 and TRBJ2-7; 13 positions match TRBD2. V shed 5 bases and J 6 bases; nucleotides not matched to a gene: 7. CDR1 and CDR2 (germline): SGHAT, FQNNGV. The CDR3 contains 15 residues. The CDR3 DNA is TGTGCCAGCAGCCCCTTCGGGACTAGCGGGACCGAGCAGTACTTC. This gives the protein CASSPFGTSGTEQYF.

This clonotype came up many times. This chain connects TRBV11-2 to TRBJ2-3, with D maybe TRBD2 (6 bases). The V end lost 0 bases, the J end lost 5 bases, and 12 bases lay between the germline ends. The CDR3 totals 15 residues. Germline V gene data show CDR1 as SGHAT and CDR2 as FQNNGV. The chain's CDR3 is CASSLDGRGVDTQYF. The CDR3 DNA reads TGTGCCAGCAGCTTAGACGGGAGAGGAGTAGATACGCAGTATTTT. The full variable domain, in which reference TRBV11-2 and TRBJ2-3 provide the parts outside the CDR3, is EAGVAQSPRYKIIEKRQSVAFWCNPISGHATLYWYQQILGQGPKLLIQFQNNGVVDDSQLPKDRFSAERLKGVDSTLKIQPAKLEDSAVYLCASSLDGRGVDTQYFGPGTRLTVL.

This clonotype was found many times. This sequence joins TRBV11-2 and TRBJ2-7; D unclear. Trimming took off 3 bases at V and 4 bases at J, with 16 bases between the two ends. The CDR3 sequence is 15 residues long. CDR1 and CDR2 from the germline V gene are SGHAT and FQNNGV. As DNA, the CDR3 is TGTGCCAGCAGCTTGGAACCGACTGTGGGGTACGAGCAGTACTTC. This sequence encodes CASSLEPTVGYEQYF.

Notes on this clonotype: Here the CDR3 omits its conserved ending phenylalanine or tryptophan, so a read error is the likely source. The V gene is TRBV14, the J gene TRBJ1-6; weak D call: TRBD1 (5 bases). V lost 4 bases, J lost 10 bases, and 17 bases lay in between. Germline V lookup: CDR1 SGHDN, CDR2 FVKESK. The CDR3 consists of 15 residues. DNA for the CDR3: TGTGCCAGCAGCCGGGATTATGGAGGGGAATCACCCCTCCACTTA. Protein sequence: CASSRDYGGESPLHL.

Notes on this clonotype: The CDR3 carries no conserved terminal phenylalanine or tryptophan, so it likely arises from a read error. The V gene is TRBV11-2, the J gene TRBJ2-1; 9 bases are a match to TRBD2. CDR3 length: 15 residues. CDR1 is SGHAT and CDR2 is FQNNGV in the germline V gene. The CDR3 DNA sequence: TGTGCCAGCAGCCTGGGCGGGGGGGCCTACAGTGAGCAGTTCTCC. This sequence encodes CASSLGGGAYSEQFS.

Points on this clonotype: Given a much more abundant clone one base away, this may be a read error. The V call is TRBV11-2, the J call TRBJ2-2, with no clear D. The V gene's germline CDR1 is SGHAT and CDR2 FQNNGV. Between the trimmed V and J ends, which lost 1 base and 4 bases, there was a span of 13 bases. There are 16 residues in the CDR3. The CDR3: CASSLVPVLGTGELFF. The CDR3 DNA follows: TGTGCCAGCAGCTTAGTCCCTGTGCTGGGCACCGGGGAGCTGTTTTTT.

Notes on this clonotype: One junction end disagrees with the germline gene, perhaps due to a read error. The CDR3 DNA reads TGCAGCGAATCTGACAGCACTCATAACTATAGCTACACCTTC. Its translation: CSESDSTHNYSYTF. The gene calls are TRBV29-1 and TRBJ1-2; maybe TRBD1 (5 bases). Germline-derived CDR1 and CDR2 are SQVTM and ANQGSEA. The CDR3 loop spans 14 amino acids. Complete variable domain (other parts from reference TRBV29-1 and TRBJ1-2): SAVISQKPSRDICQRGTSLTIQCQVDSQVTMMFWYRQQPGQSLTLIATANQGSEATYESGFVIDKFPISRPNLTFSTLTVSNMSPEDSSIYLCSESDSTHNYSYTFGSGTRLTVV.

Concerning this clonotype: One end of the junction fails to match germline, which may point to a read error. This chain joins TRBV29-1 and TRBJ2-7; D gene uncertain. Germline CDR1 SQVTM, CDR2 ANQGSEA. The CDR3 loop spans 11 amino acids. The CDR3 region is CSIESDYEQYF. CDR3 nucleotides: TGCAGCATTGAATCCGACTACGAGCAGTACTTC.

CDR3 amino acids: CASSSTGTRSDTQYF. CDR3 nucleotides: TGTGCCAGCAGTTCAACCGGGACTAGGTCTGATACGCAGTATTTT. This rearrangement joins TRBV12-3 or TRBV12-4 to TRBJ2-3; 8 nucleotides line up with TRBD2. The CDR3 extends over 15 amino acids. Trimming at V came to 4 bases and at J to 6 bases, leaving 9 bases not matched to a gene.

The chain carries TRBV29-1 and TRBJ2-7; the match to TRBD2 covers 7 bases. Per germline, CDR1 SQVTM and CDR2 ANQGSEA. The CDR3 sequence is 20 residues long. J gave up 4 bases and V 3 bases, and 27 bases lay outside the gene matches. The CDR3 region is CSVEGGGEWTLNPGRYEQYF. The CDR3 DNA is TGCAGCGTTGAGGGGGGAGGGGAGTGGACTCTCAATCCCGGCAGGTACGAGCAGTACTTC.

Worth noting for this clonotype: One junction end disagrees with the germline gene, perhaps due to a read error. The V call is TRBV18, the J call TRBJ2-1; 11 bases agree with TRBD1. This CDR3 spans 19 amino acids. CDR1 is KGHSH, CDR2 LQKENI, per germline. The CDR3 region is CASSLNSGQGVGSYNEQFF. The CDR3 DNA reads TGTGCCAGCTCCCTAAACTCGGGACAGGGGGTCGGCTCCTACAATGAGCAGTTCTTT.

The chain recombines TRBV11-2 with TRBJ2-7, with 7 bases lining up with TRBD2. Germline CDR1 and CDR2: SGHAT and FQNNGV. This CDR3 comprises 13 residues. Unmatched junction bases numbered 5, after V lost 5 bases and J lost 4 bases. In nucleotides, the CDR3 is TGTGCCAGCAGCGCAGCGGGAATGTACGAGCAGTACTTC. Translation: CASSAAGMYEQYF.

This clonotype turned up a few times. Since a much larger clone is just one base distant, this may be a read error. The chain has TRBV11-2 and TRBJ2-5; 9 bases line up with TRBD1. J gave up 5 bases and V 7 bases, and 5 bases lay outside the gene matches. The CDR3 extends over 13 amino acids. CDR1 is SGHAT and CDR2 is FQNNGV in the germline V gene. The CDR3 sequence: CASITGQGETQYF. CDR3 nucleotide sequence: TGTGCCAGCATCACAGGACAGGGGGAGACCCAGTACTTC.

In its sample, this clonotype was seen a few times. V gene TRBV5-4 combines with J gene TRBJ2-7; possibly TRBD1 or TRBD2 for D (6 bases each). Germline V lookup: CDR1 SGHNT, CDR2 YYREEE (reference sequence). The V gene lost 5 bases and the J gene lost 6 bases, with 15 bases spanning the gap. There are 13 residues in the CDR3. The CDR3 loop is CASSSVQGGEQYF. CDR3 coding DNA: TGTGCCAGCAGTTCTGTACAGGGAGGCGAGCAGTACTTC.

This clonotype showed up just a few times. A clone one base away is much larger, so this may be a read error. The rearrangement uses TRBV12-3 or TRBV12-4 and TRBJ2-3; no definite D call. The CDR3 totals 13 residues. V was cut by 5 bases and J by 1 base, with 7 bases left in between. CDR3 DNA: TGTGCCAGCAGTCCTGACGGCACAGATACGCAGTATTTT. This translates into CASSPDGTDTQYF.

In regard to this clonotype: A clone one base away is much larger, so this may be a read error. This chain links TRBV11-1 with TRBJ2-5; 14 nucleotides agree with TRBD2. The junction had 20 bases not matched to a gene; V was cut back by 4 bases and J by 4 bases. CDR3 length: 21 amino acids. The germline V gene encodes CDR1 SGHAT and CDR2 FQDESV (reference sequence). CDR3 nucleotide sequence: TGTGCCAGCAGCTACGTACCGGGACTAGCGGGAGATGGGGCCGCGGCAGAGACCCAGTACTTC. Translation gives CASSYVPGLAGDGAAAETQYF.

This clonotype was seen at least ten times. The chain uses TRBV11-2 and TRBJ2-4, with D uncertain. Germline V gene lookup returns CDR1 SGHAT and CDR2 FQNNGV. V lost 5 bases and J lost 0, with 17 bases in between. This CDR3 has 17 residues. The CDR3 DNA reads TGTGCCAGCAGCCCCTTTAACGAGGCGGTAGCCAAAAACATTCAGTACTTC. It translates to CASSPFNEAVAKNIQYF.

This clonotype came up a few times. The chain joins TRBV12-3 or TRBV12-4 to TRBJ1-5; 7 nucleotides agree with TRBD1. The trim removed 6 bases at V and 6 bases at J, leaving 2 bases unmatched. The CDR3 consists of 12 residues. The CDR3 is CASSRGGQPQHF. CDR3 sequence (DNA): TGTGCCAGCAGCAGGGGGGGTCAGCCCCAGCATTTT.

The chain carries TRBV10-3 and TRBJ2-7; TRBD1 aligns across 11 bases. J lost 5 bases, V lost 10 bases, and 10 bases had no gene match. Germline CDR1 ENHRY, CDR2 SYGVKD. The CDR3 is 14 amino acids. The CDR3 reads CATTQGQGGDEQYF. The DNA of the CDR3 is TGTGCCACCACCCAGGGACAGGGGGGCGACGAGCAGTACTTC.

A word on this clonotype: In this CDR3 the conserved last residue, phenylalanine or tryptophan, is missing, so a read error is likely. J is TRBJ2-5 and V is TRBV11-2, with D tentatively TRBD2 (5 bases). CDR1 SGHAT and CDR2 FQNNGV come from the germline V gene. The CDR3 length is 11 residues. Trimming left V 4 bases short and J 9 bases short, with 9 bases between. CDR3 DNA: TGTGCCAGCAGCTCCGCGGAGGCCCAGTACTGC. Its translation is CASSSAEAQYC.

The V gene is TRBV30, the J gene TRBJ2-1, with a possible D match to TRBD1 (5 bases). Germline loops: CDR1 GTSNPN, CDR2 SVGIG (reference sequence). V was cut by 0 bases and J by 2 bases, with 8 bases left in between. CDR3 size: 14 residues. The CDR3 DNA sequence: TGTGCCTGGAGTGTTGTGGGGCCCTACAATGAGCAGTTCTTC. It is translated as CAWSVVGPYNEQFF.

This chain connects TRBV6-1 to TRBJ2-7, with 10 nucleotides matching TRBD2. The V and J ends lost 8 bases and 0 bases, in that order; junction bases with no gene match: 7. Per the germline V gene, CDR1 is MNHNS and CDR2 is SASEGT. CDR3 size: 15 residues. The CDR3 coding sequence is TGTGCCAGCTACGAACTAGCGGGGAGCTCCTACGAGCAGTACTTC. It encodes CASYELAGSSYEQYF.

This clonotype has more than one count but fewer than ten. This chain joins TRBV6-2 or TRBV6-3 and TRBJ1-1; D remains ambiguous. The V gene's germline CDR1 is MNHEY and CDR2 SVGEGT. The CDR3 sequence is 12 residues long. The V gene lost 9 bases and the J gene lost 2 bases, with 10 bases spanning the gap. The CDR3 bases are TGTGCCAGTAAAACCGGTAACACTGAAGCTTTCTTT. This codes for CASKTGNTEAFF.

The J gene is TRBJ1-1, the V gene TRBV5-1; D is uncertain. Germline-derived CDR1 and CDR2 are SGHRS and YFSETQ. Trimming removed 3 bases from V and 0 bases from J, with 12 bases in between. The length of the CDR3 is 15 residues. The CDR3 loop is CASSWSSGMNTEAFF. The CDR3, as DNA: TGCGCCAGCAGCTGGAGTTCCGGGATGAACACTGAAGCTTTCTTT. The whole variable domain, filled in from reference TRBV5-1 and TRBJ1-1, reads KAGVTQTPRYLIKTRGQQVTLSCSPISGHRSVSWYQQTPGQGLQFLFEYFSETQRNKGNFPGRFSGRQFSNSRSEMNVSTLELGDSALYLCASSWSSGMNTEAFFGQGTRLTVV.

The DNA for the CDR3 is TGTGCCAGCAGTGATGACCTCGACACTGAAGCTTTCTTT. Translating it yields CASSDDLDTEAFF. The genes are TRBV6-1 and TRBJ1-1; D is undetermined. Trimming removed 3 bases from V and 3 bases from J, with 8 bases in between. The CDR3 spans 13 residues. Germline CDR1 is MNHNS and CDR2 is SASEGT.

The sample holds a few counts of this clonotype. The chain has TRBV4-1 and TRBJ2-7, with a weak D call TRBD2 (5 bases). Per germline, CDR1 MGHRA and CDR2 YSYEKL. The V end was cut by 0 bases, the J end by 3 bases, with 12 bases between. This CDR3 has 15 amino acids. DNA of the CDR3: TGCGCCAGCAGCCAAGAATATTCGGGGATCTACGAGCAGTACTTC. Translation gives CASSQEYSGIYEQYF.

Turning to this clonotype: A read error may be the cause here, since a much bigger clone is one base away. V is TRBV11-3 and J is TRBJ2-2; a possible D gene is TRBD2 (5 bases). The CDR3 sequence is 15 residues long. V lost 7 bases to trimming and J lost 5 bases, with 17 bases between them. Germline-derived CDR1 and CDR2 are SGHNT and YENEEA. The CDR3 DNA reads TGTGCCAGCAACCCCGGGGTAGCCCGGACCGGGGAGCTGTTTTTT. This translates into CASNPGVARTGELFF.